The following is a T cell receptor (beta chain) sequence with its context. The antigen is undetermined. The source of the sample is a study of cytomegalovirus exposure and HLA in healthy donors. Study results and caveats: The study recorded some 160 TCR beta chains that were cytomegalovirus-associated.

Germline CDR1 MGHRA, CDR2 YSYEKL. The CDR3 consists of 14 residues. V lost 5 bases and J lost 2, with 12 bases in between. Researchers ran the PCR with 60 Vbeta and 13 Jbeta primers. Data came from immunoSEQ multiplex PCR; TCRdb stores just in-frame clones and leaves some out. In the table there are 75,000 to 90,000 clones, over 65% of which are singletons. The sequencing input was PBMCs. This rearrangement joins TRBV4-1 to TRBJ2-5; a weak D match, TRBD2 (6 bases). The clonotype originates from a man aged 45-65 years in good health and CMV-seronegative. DNA for the CDR3: TGCGCCAGCAGCAGGAGTAGCGGACAAGAGACCCAGTACTTC. Translated: CASSRSSGQETQYF.